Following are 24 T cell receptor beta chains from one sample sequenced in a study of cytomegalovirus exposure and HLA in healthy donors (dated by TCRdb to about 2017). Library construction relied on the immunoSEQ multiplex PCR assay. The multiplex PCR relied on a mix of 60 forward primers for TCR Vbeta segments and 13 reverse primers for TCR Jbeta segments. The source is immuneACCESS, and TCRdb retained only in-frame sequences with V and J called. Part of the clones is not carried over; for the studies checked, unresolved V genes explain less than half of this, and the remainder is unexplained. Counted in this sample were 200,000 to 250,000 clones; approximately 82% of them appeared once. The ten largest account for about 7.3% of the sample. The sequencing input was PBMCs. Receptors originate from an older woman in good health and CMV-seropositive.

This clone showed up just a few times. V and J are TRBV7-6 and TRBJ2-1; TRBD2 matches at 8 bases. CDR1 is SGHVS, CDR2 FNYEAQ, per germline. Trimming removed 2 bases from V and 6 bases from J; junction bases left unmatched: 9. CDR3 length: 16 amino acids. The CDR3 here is CASSLFSLGTSNEQFF. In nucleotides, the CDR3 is TGTGCCAGCAGCTTATTCTCTCTCGGGACTAGCAATGAGCAGTTCTTC.

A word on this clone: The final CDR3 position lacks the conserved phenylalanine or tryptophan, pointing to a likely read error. CDR3 sequence: CASSLAGTGGGFFGYTL. CDR3 bases: TGTGCCAGCAGCTTGGCCGGGACAGGGGGCGGTTTTTTTGGCTACACCCTC. The chain uses TRBV5-6 and TRBJ1-2; 12 bases match TRBD1. CDR1 and CDR2 from the germline V gene are SGHDT and YYEEEE. The CDR3 totals 17 residues. V lost 0 bases to trimming and J lost 7 bases; unmatched junction nucleotides: 10.

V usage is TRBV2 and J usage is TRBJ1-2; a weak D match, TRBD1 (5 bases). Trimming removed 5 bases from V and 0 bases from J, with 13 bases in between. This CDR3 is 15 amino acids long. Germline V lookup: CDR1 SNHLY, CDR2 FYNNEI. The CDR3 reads CASSPDRLSNYGYTF. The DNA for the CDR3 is TGTGCCAGCAGTCCAGACAGACTCTCTAACTATGGCTACACCTTC.

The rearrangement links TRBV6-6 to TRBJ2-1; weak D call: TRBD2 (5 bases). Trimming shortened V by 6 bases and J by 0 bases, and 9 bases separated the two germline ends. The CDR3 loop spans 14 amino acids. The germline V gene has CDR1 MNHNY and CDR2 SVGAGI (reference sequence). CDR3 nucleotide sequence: TGTGCCAGCAGCCGGGGATCCTCCTACAATGAGCAGTTCTTC. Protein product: CASSRGSSYNEQFF.

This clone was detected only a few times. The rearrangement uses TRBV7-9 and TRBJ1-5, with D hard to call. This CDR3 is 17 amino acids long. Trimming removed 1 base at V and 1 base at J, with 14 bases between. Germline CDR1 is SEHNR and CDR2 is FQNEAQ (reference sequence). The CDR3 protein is CASSLVASWVSNQPQHF. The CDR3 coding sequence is TGTGCCAGCAGCTTAGTAGCCTCCTGGGTAAGCAATCAGCCCCAGCATTTT.

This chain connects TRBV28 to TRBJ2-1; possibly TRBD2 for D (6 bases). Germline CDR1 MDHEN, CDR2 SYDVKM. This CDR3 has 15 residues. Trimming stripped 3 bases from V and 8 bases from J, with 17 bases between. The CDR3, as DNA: TGTGCCAGCAGTTTTACGAAACTAGCCGCTCATGAGCAGTTCTTC. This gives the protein CASSFTKLAAHEQFF.

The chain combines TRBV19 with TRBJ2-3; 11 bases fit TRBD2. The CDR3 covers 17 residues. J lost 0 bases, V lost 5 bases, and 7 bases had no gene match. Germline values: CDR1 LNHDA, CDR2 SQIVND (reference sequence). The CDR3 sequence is CASSPIAGGPSTDTQYF. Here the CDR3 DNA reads TGTGCCAGTAGTCCAATAGCGGGAGGGCCTAGCACAGATACGCAGTATTTT.

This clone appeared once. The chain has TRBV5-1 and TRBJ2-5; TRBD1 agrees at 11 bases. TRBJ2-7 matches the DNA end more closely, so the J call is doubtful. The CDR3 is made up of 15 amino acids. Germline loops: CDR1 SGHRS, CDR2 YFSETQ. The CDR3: CASSVGQGVPYEQYF. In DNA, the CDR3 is TGCGCCAGCAGCGTGGGACAGGGGGTCCCCTACGAGCAGTACTTC.

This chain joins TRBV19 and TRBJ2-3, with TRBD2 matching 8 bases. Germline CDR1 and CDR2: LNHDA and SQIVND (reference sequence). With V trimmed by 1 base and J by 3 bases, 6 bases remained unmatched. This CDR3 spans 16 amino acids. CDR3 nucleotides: TGTGCCAGTAGTATAGTCGGCGGGAGGTGGACAGATACGCAGTATTTT. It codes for CASSIVGGRWTDTQYF. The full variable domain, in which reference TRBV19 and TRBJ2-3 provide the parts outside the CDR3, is DGGITQSPKYLFRKEGQNVTLSCEQNLNHDAMYWYRQDPGQGLRLIYYSQIVNDFQKGDIAEGYSVSREKKESFPLTVTSAQKNPTAFYLCASSIVGGRWTDTQYFGPGTRLTVL.

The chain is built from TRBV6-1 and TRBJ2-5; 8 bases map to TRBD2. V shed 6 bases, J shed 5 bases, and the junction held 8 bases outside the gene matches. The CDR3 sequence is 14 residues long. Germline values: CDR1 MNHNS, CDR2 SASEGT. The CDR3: CASRGTSGEETQYF. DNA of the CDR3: TGTGCCAGCAGGGGGACTAGTGGGGAGGAGACCCAGTACTTC.

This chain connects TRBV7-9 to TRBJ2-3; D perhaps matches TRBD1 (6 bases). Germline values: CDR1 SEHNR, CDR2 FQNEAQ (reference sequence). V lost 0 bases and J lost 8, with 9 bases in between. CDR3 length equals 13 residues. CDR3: CASSLAKQGTQYF. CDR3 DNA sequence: TGTGCCAGCAGCTTAGCCAAACAGGGTACGCAGTATTTT.

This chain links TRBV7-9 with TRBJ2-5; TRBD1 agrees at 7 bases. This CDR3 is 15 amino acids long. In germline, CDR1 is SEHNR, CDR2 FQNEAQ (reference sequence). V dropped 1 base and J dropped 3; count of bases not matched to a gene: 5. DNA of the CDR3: TGTGCCAGCAGCTTAGAGGGACAGAAAAAAGAGACCCAGTACTTC. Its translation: CASSLEGQKKETQYF.

CDR3 loop: CASSPEGDGNEQFF. In DNA form, the CDR3 reads TGTGCCAGCAGCCCCGAGGGGGACGGCAATGAGCAGTTCTTC. This rearrangement joins TRBV11-3 to TRBJ2-1, with D maybe TRBD1 (6 bases). Germline-derived CDR1 and CDR2 are SGHNT and YENEEA. Between the trimmed V and J ends, which lost 5 bases and 6 bases, there was a span of 14 bases. CDR3 length: 14 amino acids.

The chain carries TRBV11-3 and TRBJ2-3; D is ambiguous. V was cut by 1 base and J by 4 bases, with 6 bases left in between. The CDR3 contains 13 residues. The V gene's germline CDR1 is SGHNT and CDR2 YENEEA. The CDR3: CASSLGASDTQYF. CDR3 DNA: TGTGCCAGCAGCTTAGGAGCCTCAGATACGCAGTATTTT.

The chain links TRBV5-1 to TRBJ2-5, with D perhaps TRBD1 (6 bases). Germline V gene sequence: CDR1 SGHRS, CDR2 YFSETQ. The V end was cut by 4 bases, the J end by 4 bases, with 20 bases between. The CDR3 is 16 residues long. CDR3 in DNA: TGCGCCAGCAGCAATGGACAGCGCAGTGAAGGAGAGACCCAGTACTTC. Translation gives CASSNGQRSEGETQYF.

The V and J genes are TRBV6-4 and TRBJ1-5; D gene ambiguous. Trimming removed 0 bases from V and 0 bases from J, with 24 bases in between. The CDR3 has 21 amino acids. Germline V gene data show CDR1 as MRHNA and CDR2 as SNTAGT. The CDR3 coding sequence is TGTGCCAGCAGTGACTCCACAGTGCTGCACGGTATACTGTGTAGCAATCAGCCCCAGCATTTT. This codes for CASSDSTVLHGILCSNQPQHF.

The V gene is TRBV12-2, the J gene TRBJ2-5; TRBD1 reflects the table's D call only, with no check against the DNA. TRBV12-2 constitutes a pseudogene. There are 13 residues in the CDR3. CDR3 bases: TGTGCAAGTCGCTGGGACAGGCAAGAGACCCAGTACTTC. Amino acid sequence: CASRWDRQETQYF.

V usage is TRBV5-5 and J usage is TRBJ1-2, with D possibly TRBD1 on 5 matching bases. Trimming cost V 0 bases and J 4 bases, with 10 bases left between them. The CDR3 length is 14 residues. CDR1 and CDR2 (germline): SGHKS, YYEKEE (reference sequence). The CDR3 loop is CASSLGGTSYGYTF. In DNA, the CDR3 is TGTGCCAGCAGCTTGGGCGGGACCTCCTATGGCTACACCTTC.

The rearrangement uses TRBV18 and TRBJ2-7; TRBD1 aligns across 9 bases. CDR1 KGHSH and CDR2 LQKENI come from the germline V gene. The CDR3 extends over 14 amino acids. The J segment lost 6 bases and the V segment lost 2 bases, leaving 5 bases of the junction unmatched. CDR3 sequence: CASSPRQGVSEQYF. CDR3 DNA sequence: TGTGCCAGCTCACCAAGACAGGGGGTCTCCGAGCAGTACTTC.

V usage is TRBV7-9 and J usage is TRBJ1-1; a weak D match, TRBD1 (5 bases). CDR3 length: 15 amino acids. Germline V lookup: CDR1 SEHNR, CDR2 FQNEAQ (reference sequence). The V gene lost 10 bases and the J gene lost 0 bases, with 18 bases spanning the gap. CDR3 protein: CAITLRQMMNTEAFF. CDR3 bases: TGTGCCATAACCCTAAGACAGATGATGAACACTGAAGCTTTCTTT.

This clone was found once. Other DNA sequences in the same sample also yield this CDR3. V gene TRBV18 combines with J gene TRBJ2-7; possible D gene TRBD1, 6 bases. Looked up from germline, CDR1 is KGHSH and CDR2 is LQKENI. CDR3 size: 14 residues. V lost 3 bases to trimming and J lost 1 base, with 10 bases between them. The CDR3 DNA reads TGTGCCAGCTCACCGGGGGCAGGGTCCTACGAGCAGTACTTC. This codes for CASSPGAGSYEQYF.

Written as DNA, the CDR3 is TGTGCCAGCAGTGAAATGAGACAGGGTAGCGACGAGCAGTACTTC. Encoded protein: CASSEMRQGSDEQYF. The gene calls are TRBV6-1 and TRBJ2-7, with TRBD1 identical over 7 bases. Germline CDR1 and CDR2: MNHNS and SASEGT. The CDR3 consists of 15 residues. The trim removed 2 bases at V and 5 bases at J, leaving 9 bases unmatched.

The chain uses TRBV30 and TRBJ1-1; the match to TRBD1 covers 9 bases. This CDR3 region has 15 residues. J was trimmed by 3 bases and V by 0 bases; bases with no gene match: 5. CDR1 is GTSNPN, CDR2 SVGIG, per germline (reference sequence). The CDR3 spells CAWSVRGQGYTEAFF. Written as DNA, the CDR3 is TGTGCCTGGAGTGTACGGGGACAGGGCTACACTGAAGCTTTCTTT.

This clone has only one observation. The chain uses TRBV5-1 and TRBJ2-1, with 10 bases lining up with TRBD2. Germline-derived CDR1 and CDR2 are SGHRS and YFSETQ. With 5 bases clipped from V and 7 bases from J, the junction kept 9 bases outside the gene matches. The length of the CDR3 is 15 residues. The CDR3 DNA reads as TGCGCCAGCAGAAGAGCGGGAGGGCCCCTGAATGAGCAGTTCTTC. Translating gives CASRRAGGPLNEQFF.